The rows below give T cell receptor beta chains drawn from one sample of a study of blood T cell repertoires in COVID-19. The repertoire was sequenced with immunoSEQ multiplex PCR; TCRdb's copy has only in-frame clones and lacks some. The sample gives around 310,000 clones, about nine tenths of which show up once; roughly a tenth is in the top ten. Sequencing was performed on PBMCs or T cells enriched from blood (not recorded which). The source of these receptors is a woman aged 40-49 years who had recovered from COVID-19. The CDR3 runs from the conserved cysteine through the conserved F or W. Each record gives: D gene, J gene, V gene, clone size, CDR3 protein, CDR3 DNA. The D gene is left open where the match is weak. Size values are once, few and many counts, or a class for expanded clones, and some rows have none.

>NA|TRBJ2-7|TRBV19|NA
CASSSDGRGQYF
TGTGCCAGTAGTTCGGACGGGAGAGGGCAGTACTTC
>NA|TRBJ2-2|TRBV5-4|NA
CASSLDVGTGELFF
TGTGCCAGCAGCTTGGATGTCGGGACCGGGGAGCTGTTTTTT
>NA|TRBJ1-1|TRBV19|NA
CASSIGGNGEAFF
TGTGCCAGTAGTATCGGGGGGAACGGTGAAGCTTTCTTT
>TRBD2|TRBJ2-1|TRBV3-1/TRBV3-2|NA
CASSARETEQFF
TGTGCCAGCAGTGCGCGGGAGACTGAGCAGTTCTTC
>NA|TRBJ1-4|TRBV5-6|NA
CASSLDRNEKLFF
TGTGCCAGCAGTCTGGACAGAAATGAAAAACTGTTTTTT
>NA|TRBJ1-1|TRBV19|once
CASSPAVNTEAFF
TGTGCCAGTAGCCCTGCGGTGAACACTGAAGCTTTCTTT
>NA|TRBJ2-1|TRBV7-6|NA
CASSLVSTYNEQFF
TGTGCCAGCAGCTTAGTTTCTACCTACAATGAGCAGTTCTTC
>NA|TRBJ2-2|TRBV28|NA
CAILPRTGELFF
TGTGCCATCCTCCCGAGAACCGGGGAGCTGTTTTTT
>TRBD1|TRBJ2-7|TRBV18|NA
CASSPTGSSYEQYF
TGTGCCAGCTCACCGACAGGGTCCTCCTACGAGCAGTACTTC
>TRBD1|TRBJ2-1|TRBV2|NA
CASGPPGQGSYNEQFF
TGTGCCAGCGGACCCCCGGGACAGGGATCCTACAATGAGCAGTTCTTC
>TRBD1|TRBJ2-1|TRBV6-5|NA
CASTHPGQGLNEQFF
TGTGCCAGCACCCACCCGGGACAGGGGCTCAATGAGCAGTTCTTC
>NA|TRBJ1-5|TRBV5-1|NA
CASSLDPINNQPQHF
TGCGCCAGCAGCTTGGATCCCATCAACAATCAGCCCCAGCATTTT
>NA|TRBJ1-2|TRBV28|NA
CASSSGAGYTF
TGTGCCAGCAGTTCCGGAGCGGGCTACACCTTC
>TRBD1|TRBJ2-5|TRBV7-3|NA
CASSSDRGETQYF
TGTGCCAGCAGCTCGGACAGGGGGGAGACCCAGTACTTC
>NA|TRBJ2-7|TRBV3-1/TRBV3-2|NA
CASSQVGEQYF
TGTGCCAGCAGCCAAGTCGGCGAGCAGTACTTC
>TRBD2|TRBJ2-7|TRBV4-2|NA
CASSQEATSGLLEQYF
TGTGCCAGCAGCCAAGAAGCGACTAGCGGCCTTTTGGAGCAGTACTTC
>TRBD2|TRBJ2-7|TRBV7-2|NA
CASSLLAVRGYEQYF
TGTGCCAGCAGCTTACTAGCGGTTCGGGGGTACGAGCAGTACTTC
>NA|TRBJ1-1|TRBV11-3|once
CASSLSTGNTEAFF
TGTGCCAGCAGCTTAAGCACTGGGAACACTGAAGCTTTCTTT
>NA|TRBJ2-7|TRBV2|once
CASNPTAVSYEQYF
TGTGCCAGCAATCCTACAGCCGTATCCTACGAGCAGTACTTC
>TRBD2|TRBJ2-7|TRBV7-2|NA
CASSLGPTSVTYEQYF
TGTGCCAGCAGCTTAGGTCCGACTAGCGTTACCTACGAGCAGTACTTC
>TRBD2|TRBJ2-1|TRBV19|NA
CASSIGLASPNEQFF
TGTGCCAGTAGTATCGGACTAGCGTCACCCAATGAGCAGTTCTTC
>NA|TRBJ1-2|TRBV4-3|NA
CASSQDRQNVGYGYTF
TGCGCCAGCAGCCAAGATCGCCAGAATGTTGGCTATGGCTACACCTTC
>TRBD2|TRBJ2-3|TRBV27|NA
CASSRGGAGTDTQYF
TGTGCCAGCAGTCGCGGGGGGGCGGGCACAGATACGCAGTATTTT
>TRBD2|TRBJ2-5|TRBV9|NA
CASSGSGRPQETQYF
TGTGCCAGCAGCGGCAGCGGGAGGCCTCAAGAGACCCAGTACTTC
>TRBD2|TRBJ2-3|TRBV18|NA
CASSPPGLAGGPPDTQYF
TGTGCCAGCTCACCACCGGGCCTAGCGGGGGGGCCCCCAGATACGCAGTATTTT
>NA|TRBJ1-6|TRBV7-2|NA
CASSLQDSPLHF
TGTGCCAGCAGCCTACAGGATTCACCCCTCCACTTT
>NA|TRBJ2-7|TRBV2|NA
CASTRGSYEQYF
TGTGCCAGCACTCGGGGCTCCTACGAGCAGTACTTC
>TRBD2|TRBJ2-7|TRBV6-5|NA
CASGFGRESSYEQYF
TGTGCCAGCGGGTTCGGGAGGGAAAGCTCCTACGAGCAGTACTTC
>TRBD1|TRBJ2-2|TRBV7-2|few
CASSSGTGLVLDTGELFF
TGTGCCAGCAGCTCAGGGACAGGGCTAGTGTTAGACACCGGGGAGCTGTTTTTT
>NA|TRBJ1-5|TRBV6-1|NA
CASSEQGDSNQPQHF
TGTGCCAGCAGTGAACAGGGCGATAGCAATCAGCCCCAGCATTTT
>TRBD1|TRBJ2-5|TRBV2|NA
CASRTGGETQYF
TGTGCCAGCCGGACAGGAGGTGAGACCCAGTACTTC
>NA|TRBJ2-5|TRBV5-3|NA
CARSLKLTTPNQETQYF
TGTGCCAGAAGCTTGAAGTTGACAACGCCTAACCAAGAGACCCAGTACTTC
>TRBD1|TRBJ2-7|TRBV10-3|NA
CAISETRDRVYEQYF
TGTGCCATCAGTGAGACCAGGGACAGGGTCTACGAGCAGTACTTC
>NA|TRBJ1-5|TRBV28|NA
CASSLGGEWRPQHF
TGTGCCAGCAGTTTGGGGGGGGAATGGAGGCCCCAGCATTTT
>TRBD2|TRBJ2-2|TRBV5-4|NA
CASSERLAGRAGELFF
TGTGCCAGCAGCGAACGACTAGCGGGAAGGGCCGGGGAGCTGTTTTTT
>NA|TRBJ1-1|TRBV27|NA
CASSPSRGGDTEAFF
TGTGCCAGCAGTCCGAGCAGGGGCGGTGACACTGAAGCTTTCTTT
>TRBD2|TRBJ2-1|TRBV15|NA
CATSTHPGLATHEQFF
TGTGCCACCAGCACCCACCCGGGACTAGCTACCCATGAGCAGTTCTTC
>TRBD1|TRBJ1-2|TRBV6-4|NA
CAIGLDRGLSGYTF
TGTGCCATCGGCTTGGACAGGGGGCTTAGTGGCTACACCTTC
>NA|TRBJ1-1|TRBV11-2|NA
CASSPRGGADEAFF
TGTGCCAGCAGCCCGCGCGGGGGGGCCGATGAAGCTTTCTTT
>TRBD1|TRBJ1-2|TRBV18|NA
CASSLRDRGGYTF
TGTGCCAGCTCACTCAGGGACAGGGGTGGCTACACCTTC
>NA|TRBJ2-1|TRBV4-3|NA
CASSQEGAEQFF
TGCGCCAGCAGCCAAGAAGGGGCCGAGCAGTTCTTC
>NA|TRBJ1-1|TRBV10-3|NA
CAISDNDGVEAFF
TGTGCCATCAGTGATAATGACGGAGTTGAAGCTTTCTTT
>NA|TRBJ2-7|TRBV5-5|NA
CASSLGVGATEQYF
TGTGCCAGCAGCTTGGGGGTAGGGGCGACCGAGCAGTACTTC
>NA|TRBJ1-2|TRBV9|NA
CASSAGGTAYGYTF
TGTGCCAGCAGCGCCGGGGGGACGGCCTATGGCTACACCTTC
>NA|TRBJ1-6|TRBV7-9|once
CASSSGPRDINSPLHF
TGTGCCAGCAGCTCCGGACCACGGGACATTAATTCACCCCTCCACTTT
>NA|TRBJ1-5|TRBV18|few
CASSPEGDQPQHF
TGTGCCAGCTCACCAGAAGGGGATCAGCCCCAGCATTTT
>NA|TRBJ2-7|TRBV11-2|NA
CASSLEWQGFSYEQYF
TGTGCCAGCAGCCTAGAGTGGCAGGGATTCTCCTACGAGCAGTACTTC
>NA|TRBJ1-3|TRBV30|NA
CAWQGGARNTIYF
TGTGCCTGGCAAGGAGGGGCTAGAAACACCATATATTTT
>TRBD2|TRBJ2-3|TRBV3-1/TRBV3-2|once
CASSPSLTGGTDTQYF
TGTGCCAGCAGCCCCTCTTTAACGGGGGGAACAGATACGCAGTATTTT
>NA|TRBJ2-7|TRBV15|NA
CATSSKSGTGYYEQYF
TGTGCCACCAGCAGCAAAAGCGGGACAGGTTACTACGAGCAGTACTTC